This T cell receptor (beta chain) was recovered during a study of T cell responses to AZD1222 COVID-19 vaccine. Repertoires were generated with immunoSEQ multiplex PCR, while TCRdb's copy carries only in-frame clones and drops some. Of 60,000 to 70,000 clones listed, approximately 80% are singletons. Germline V CDR1 and CDR2: SQVTM, ANQGSEA. With 0 bases removed from V and 2 bases from J, the gap between germline ends came to 10 bases. The CDR3 length is 14 residues. The receptor was derived from an adult in good health. The material sequenced was peripheral blood, taken on day 0 of AZD1222 vaccination. The chain employs TRBV29-1 and TRBJ1-2; D is possibly TRBD1 (6 bases). The DNA of the CDR3 is TGCAGCGTTGAAGACCCGGACAGAAACTATGGCTACACCTTC. Amino acid sequence: CSVEDPDRNYGYTF.